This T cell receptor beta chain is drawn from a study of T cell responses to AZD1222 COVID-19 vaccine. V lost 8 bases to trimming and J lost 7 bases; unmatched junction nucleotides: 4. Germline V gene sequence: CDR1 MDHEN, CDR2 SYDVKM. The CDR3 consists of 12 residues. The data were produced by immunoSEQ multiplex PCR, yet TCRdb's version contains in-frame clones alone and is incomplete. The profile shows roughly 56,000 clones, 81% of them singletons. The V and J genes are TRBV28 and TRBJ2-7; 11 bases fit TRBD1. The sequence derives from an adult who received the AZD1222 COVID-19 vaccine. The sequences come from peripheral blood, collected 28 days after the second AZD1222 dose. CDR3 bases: TGTGCCAGCTTTGGGACAGGGGGGGAGCAGTACTTC. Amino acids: CASFGTGGEQYF.